This T cell receptor beta chain was sequenced in a study of T cell responses to AZD1222 COVID-19 vaccine. Study overall: Pooled together were second doses at about 4 or about 12 weeks.

Trimming took off 3 bases at V and 4 bases at J, with 16 bases between the two ends. This CDR3 region has 15 residues. CDR1 is SGHRS, CDR2 YFSETQ, per germline. Findings and limits, study-wide: Per reports, nearly half of all spike-specific TCRs target regions that are unmutated in variants. White British people made up most donors, females outnumbered males, and clonal diversity was possibly underestimated. Spike-specific TCR breadth and depth grew following two AZD1222 doses.

In regard to this clone: Its antigen is not identified.

Measured with immunoSEQ multiplex PCR; TCRdb has only the in-frame clones, and not every one. The repertoire holds tens of thousands of clones, with about 90% as singletons. The TCR sequence derives from an adult in good health. The chain employs TRBV5-1 and TRBJ1-1; tentatively, D is TRBD1 (5 bases). The source was peripheral blood, collected on day 0 of AZD1222 vaccination. In DNA, the CDR3 is TGCGCCAGCAGCTCGGGATACACGGGGGGCACTGAAGCTTTCTTT. Its protein product is CASSSGYTGGTEAFF.